These T cell receptor beta chains were read from a single sample in a study of regulatory T cells in long-lasting Graves disease. TCRdb itself ran the multiplex PCR reads through MiXCR, one entry per CDR3 protein. Here the sample spans over 450,000 distinct CDR3 sequences, roughly a fifth being singletons. The specimen comprised peripheral blood mononuclear cells (PBMCs), sampled when the disease was refractory, from a patient treated with antithyroid drugs. All receptors come from a female donor with Graves disease. CDR3s include the opening cysteine and the closing phenylalanine or tryptophan. The D gene is left open where the match is weak. Clone size is shown for a subset of rows, as once, few, many or a class of expanded clone.

V gene: TRBV19; J gene: TRBJ1-1; D gene: .; clone size: few; CDR3 DNA: TGTGCCAGTAGTATAGGGGGGGCCAGGAACACTGAAGCTTTCTTT; CDR3 protein: CASSIGGARNTEAFF
V gene: TRBV7-9; J gene: TRBJ2-2; D gene: .; clone size: few; CDR3 DNA: TGTGCCAGCAGCACAAAAGGGACCGGGGAGCTGTTTTTT; CDR3 protein: CASSTKGTGELFF
V gene: TRBV5-1; J gene: TRBJ2-6; D gene: .; clone size: .; CDR3 DNA: TGCGCCAGCAGCCCGACCTTAGAATCTGGGGCCAACGTCCTGACTTTC; CDR3 protein: CASSPTLESGANVLTF
V gene: TRBV19; J gene: TRBJ1-2; D gene: .; clone size: .; CDR3 DNA: TGTGCCAGCCGGGGGCATTCCTATGGCTACACCTTC; CDR3 protein: CASRGHSYGYTF
V gene: TRBV28; J gene: TRBJ1-6; D gene: TRBD1; clone size: many; CDR3 DNA: TGTGCCAGCAGCCTGACCCCCGGGACAGGGGATTCACCCCTCCACTTT; CDR3 protein: CASSLTPGTGDSPLHF
V gene: TRBV7-6; J gene: TRBJ2-7; D gene: .; clone size: few; CDR3 DNA: TGTGCCTGTTCTAGCGAGGGGGAGCAGTACTTC; CDR3 protein: CACSSEGEQYF
V gene: TRBV4-3; J gene: TRBJ2-7; D gene: TRBD2; clone size: .; CDR3 DNA: TGCGCCAGCAGCCAACTGACTAGCGGGAGCGACGAGCAGTACTTC; CDR3 protein: CASSQLTSGSDEQYF
V gene: TRBV5-1; J gene: TRBJ1-2; D gene: .; clone size: .; CDR3 DNA: TGCGCCAGCAGCTTGTTCGGGGGACCCCGCACCTTC; CDR3 protein: CASSLFGGPRTF
V gene: TRBV6-5; J gene: TRBJ1-1; D gene: TRBD1; clone size: .; CDR3 DNA: TGTGCCAGCAGTTACTCGATCTGGACAGGGTTGGTGTCTGAAGCTTTCTTT; CDR3 protein: CASSYSIWTGLVSEAFF
V gene: TRBV29-1; J gene: TRBJ2-5; D gene: TRBD2; clone size: .; CDR3 DNA: TGCAGCGTTGAAATGGCCGGACTAGCTTCCACGTCGGAGACCCAGTACTTC; CDR3 protein: CSVEMAGLASTSETQYF
V gene: TRBV4-2; J gene: TRBJ2-2; D gene: TRBD1; clone size: .; CDR3 DNA: TGTGCCAGCAGCCACGCACGGACAGGAGCTCCCGGGGAGCTGTTTTTT; CDR3 protein: CASSHARTGAPGELFF
V gene: TRBV28; J gene: TRBJ1-5; D gene: .; clone size: many; CDR3 DNA: TGTGCCAGCAGTCCCCCGGGGGGTGACAATCAGCCCCAGCATTTT; CDR3 protein: CASSPPGGDNQPQHF
V gene: TRBV29-1; J gene: TRBJ1-6; D gene: TRBD1; clone size: .; CDR3 DNA: TGCAGCGTCCGAGGACAGGGACATAATTCACCCCTCCACTTT; CDR3 protein: CSVRGQGHNSPLHF
V gene: TRBV28; J gene: TRBJ2-7; D gene: .; clone size: many; CDR3 DNA: TGTGCCAGCAGTTCCGGGGCCCCCCTAAAGGGCGAGCAGTACTTC; CDR3 protein: CASSSGAPLKGEQYF
V gene: TRBV9; J gene: TRBJ2-5; D gene: .; clone size: few; CDR3 DNA: TGTGCCAGCAGCGGGCTACACCACCAAGAGACCCAGTACTTC; CDR3 protein: CASSGLHHQETQYF
V gene: TRBV5-1; J gene: TRBJ2-2; D gene: .; clone size: .; CDR3 DNA: TGCGCCAGCAGCTACTTTGATTACACCGGGGAGCTGTTTTTT; CDR3 protein: CASSYFDYTGELFF
V gene: TRBV12-3/TRBV12-4; J gene: TRBJ2-3; D gene: TRBD2; clone size: few; CDR3 DNA: TGTGCCAGCAGTGCGATACTAGCGGGAGTTAGCACAGATACGCAGTATTTT; CDR3 protein: CASSAILAGVSTDTQYF
V gene: TRBV29-1; J gene: TRBJ2-5; D gene: TRBD1; clone size: many; CDR3 DNA: TGCAGCGTTGTCCCCGCAGGGGGCGATGAGACCCAGTACTTC; CDR3 protein: CSVVPAGGDETQYF
V gene: TRBV5-1; J gene: TRBJ2-2; D gene: .; clone size: few; CDR3 DNA: TGCGCCAGCAGCTTAAGCGCCCCGAGCACCGGGGAGCTGTTTTTT; CDR3 protein: CASSLSAPSTGELFF
V gene: TRBV6-5; J gene: TRBJ1-2; D gene: .; clone size: many; CDR3 DNA: TGTGCCAGCAGTTACTCGGCAGGGGATGGATATGGCTACACCTTC; CDR3 protein: CASSYSAGDGYGYTF
V gene: TRBV12-3/TRBV12-4; J gene: TRBJ2-1; D gene: .; clone size: few; CDR3 DNA: TGTGCCAGCAGTCACGGGACGGGCAATGGGCAGTTCTTC; CDR3 protein: CASSHGTGNGQFF
V gene: TRBV28; J gene: TRBJ1-6; D gene: TRBD1; clone size: many; CDR3 DNA: TGTGCCAGCAGTTCCCGACAGGGGATTTCACCCCTCCACTTT; CDR3 protein: CASSSRQGISPLHF
V gene: TRBV19; J gene: TRBJ1-1; D gene: .; clone size: many; CDR3 DNA: TGTGCCACTAATTCGAGGTGGGCCGGCACTGAAGCTTTCTTT; CDR3 protein: CATNSRWAGTEAFF
V gene: TRBV30; J gene: TRBJ1-1; D gene: .; clone size: few; CDR3 DNA: TGTGCCTGGAGTGGACAGGCCACTGAAGCTTTCTTT; CDR3 protein: CAWSGQATEAFF
V gene: TRBV19; J gene: TRBJ2-7; D gene: TRBD1; clone size: .; CDR3 DNA: TGTGCCAGTAGTTTAACCGGGACAGGGTTCAACGAGCAGTACTTC; CDR3 protein: CASSLTGTGFNEQYF
V gene: TRBV7-2; J gene: TRBJ2-5; D gene: TRBD2; clone size: .; CDR3 DNA: TGTGCCAGCAGTCCCACTAGCGCGCTAGAGACCCAGTACTTC; CDR3 protein: CASSPTSALETQYF
V gene: TRBV19; J gene: TRBJ1-6; D gene: .; clone size: .; CDR3 DNA: TGTGCCAGTAGTATCGGGTCTGGGTTGGGCTCACCCCTCCACTTT; CDR3 protein: CASSIGSGLGSPLHF
V gene: TRBV12-3/TRBV12-4; J gene: TRBJ2-5; D gene: .; clone size: many; CDR3 DNA: TGTGCCAGCGGCGGGTCCAGGGAGACCCAGTACTTC; CDR3 protein: CASGGSRETQYF
V gene: TRBV6-2/TRBV6-3; J gene: TRBJ2-7; D gene: .; clone size: many; CDR3 DNA: TGTGCCAGCAGTGAATCGGTCCGGGACGCCCACTACTACGAGCAGTACTTC; CDR3 protein: CASSESVRDAHYYEQYF
V gene: TRBV5-1; J gene: TRBJ2-7; D gene: .; clone size: .; CDR3 DNA: TGCGCCAGCAGCTTGGCCTACGACAACTCCTACGAGCAGTACTTC; CDR3 protein: CASSLAYDNSYEQYF
V gene: TRBV19; J gene: TRBJ1-5; D gene: .; clone size: few; CDR3 DNA: TGTGCCAGTAGTCTCAACCACGGGAATCAGCCCCAGCATTTT; CDR3 protein: CASSLNHGNQPQHF
V gene: TRBV30; J gene: TRBJ1-5; D gene: .; clone size: many; CDR3 DNA: TGTGCCTGGAGTCCAGGTAGTCAGCCCCAGCATTTT; CDR3 protein: CAWSPGSQPQHF
V gene: TRBV2; J gene: TRBJ1-6; D gene: .; clone size: .; CDR3 DNA: TGTGCCAGCAGTGAATGGGGACCGAAAAATTCACCCCTCCACTTT; CDR3 protein: CASSEWGPKNSPLHF
V gene: TRBV4-3; J gene: TRBJ1-3; D gene: .; clone size: .; CDR3 DNA: TGCGCCAGCAGCCAAGGGCTGACAGTCCCTGGAAACACCATATATTTT; CDR3 protein: CASSQGLTVPGNTIYF
V gene: TRBV7-9; J gene: TRBJ2-5; D gene: .; clone size: many; CDR3 DNA: TGTGCCAGCAGCCTCCGGACAGTCCAAGAGACCCAGTACTTC; CDR3 protein: CASSLRTVQETQYF
V gene: TRBV5-4; J gene: TRBJ2-6; D gene: TRBD1; clone size: .; CDR3 DNA: TGTGCCAGCAGCCTGGCGACAGGGATCTCTGGGGCCAACGTCCTGACTTTC; CDR3 protein: CASSLATGISGANVLTF
V gene: TRBV2; J gene: TRBJ2-5; D gene: TRBD1; clone size: many; CDR3 DNA: TGTGCCAGCAGCAACTTCGGGACAGGGGCCGAGACCCAGTACTTC; CDR3 protein: CASSNFGTGAETQYF
V gene: TRBV30; J gene: TRBJ1-2; D gene: .; clone size: once; CDR3 DNA: TGTGCCTGGAGTGTCCCAGGGAGCTATGGCTACACCTTC; CDR3 protein: CAWSVPGSYGYTF
V gene: TRBV2; J gene: TRBJ2-7; D gene: .; clone size: many; CDR3 DNA: TGTGCCAGCAGTCCTAACAGGGGAGGTCCCCTCGAGCAGTACTTC; CDR3 protein: CASSPNRGGPLEQYF
V gene: TRBV12-3/TRBV12-4; J gene: TRBJ1-6; D gene: .; clone size: many; CDR3 DNA: TGTGCCAGCAGTTCACCCTCCAGGGGACCCTATAATTCACCCCTCCACTTT; CDR3 protein: CASSSPSRGPYNSPLHF
V gene: TRBV20-1; J gene: TRBJ2-7; D gene: .; clone size: few; CDR3 DNA: TGCAGTGCTAGGACTAACAGGGTGTACGAGCAGTACTTC; CDR3 protein: CSARTNRVYEQYF
V gene: TRBV20-1; J gene: TRBJ2-5; D gene: .; clone size: many; CDR3 DNA: TGCAGTGCTACGGACTTCGCTTCCAGCGGGGAGACCCAGTACTTC; CDR3 protein: CSATDFASSGETQYF
V gene: TRBV7-2; J gene: TRBJ1-4; D gene: .; clone size: .; CDR3 DNA: TGTGCCAGCTCACCGACGAGGGATGAAAAACTGTTTTTT; CDR3 protein: CASSPTRDEKLFF